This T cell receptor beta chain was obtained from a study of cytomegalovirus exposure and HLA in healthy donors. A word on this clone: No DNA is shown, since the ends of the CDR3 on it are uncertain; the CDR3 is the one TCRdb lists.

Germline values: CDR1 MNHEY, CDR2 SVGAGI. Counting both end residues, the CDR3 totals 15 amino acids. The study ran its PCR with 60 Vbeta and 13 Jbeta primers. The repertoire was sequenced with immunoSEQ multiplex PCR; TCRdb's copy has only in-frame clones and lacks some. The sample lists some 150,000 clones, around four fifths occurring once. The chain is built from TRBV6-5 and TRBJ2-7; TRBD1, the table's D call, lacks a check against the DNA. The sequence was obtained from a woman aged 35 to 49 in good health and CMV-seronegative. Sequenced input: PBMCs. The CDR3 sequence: CASSSSADRTYEQYF.